The text below deals with one T cell receptor (beta chain). It lacks a known antigen. No qualities accompany the bases; no much larger clone lies one base away. The CDR3 runs 15 residues from the cysteine to the phenylalanine. Only CDR3 DNA remains: 45 bases, in frame from the first base. Per the germline V gene, SGHAT is the CDR1 and FQNNGV is the CDR2. Trimming at the junction amounts to 1 base on V and 2 bases on J, and the germline ends lie 12 bases apart. Whole blood was collected in K2EDTA tubes by collaborating institutions according to the institutions' own protocols. Collaborator samples were shipped for TCRbeta analysis as frozen whole blood, isolated PBMCs, or DNA extracted from either sample type. This entry is derived from a study of blood T cell repertoires in COVID-19 (dated by TCRdb to the early 2020s). Broadly, across the study: Samples covering the acute and convalescent phases of COVID-19 were provided by collaborators in the United States, Italy and Spain. The prospective study material was composed of cDNA or gDNA derived from T cells, B-cell-depleted T cells, or PBMCs. Subjects who had been exposed to COVID-19, were actively infected with it, or had recovered from it provided the deeply sampled blood TCRbeta repertoires that made up the dataset. The repertoires were made available in a free public database intended to serve as a resource for research on the immune response to SARS-CoV-2. The samples were drawn from the first 160 participants of the ongoing ImmuneRACE study and from under 1,500 subjects provided by 6 global collaborators. Nearly every sample came with metadata listing a de-identified subject ID, COVID-19 status, age in years and sex. HLA class I and class II types, where available, came from metadata supplied by the sample provider rather than from assay-based typing.

The paper's findings and limits, for the study overall: How much clinical and demographic metadata was included differed by source and by participant, and the metadata was provided uncurated.

TCRbeta CDR3 regions were amplified from genomic DNA using the immunoSEQ Assay, a bias-controlled multiplex PCR. In the paper's pipeline: The number of nucleated cells in each sample was estimated from the amplification of reference gene primers within the assay. To quantify the absolute abundance of each unique TCRbeta CDR3 rearrangement, sequence reads were collapsed and filtered. For each sample, productive Simpson clonality was calculated as the square root of Simpson's diversity index across productive rearrangements. Entries here come from immuneACCESS through TCRdb and include only in-frame sequences with V and J called. Some clones fail to appear in such tables; in the studies checked, an unresolved V gene covers under half of the shortfall, and the cause of the remainder is unknown. The V and J calls and clone size were taken over from that table, and D and trimming were inferred from the DNA. Across this sample there are tens of thousands of clones, with 81% seen only once. The ten largest clones take up under 30% of the sample.

The sample consisted of peripheral blood. The chain is made from TRBV11-2 and TRBJ2-7, with the D gene not clear enough to name. The sequence was obtained from a woman aged 80 or over with active or convalescent COVID-19. The nucleotides are TGTGCCAGCAGCTTAGGGCCGGCCAGCGCCTACGAGCAGTACTTC. It is translated as CASSLGPASAYEQYF.